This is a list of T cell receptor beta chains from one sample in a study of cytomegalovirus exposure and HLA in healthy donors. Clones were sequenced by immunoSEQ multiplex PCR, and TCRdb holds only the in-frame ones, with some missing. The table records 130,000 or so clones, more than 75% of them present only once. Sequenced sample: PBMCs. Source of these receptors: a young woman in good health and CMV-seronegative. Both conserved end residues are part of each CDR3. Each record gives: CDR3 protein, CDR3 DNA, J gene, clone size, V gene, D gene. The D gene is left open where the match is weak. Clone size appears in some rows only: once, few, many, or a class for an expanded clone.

CDR3: CSVEDLGTGDGYTF; DNA: TGCAGCGTTGAAGATCTAGGGACAGGGGATGGCTACACCTTC; J: TRBJ1-2; size: -; V: TRBV29-1; D: TRBD1
CDR3: CASSLAERGEQYF; DNA: TGTGCCAGCAGCTTAGCGGAAAGGGGCGAGCAGTACTTC; J: TRBJ2-7; size: -; V: TRBV7-9; D: -
CDR3: CASSYGTGGTYEQYF; DNA: TGTGCCAGCAGTTACGGGACAGGGGGCACCTACGAGCAGTACTTC; J: TRBJ2-7; size: -; V: TRBV6-5; D: TRBD1
CDR3: CASREMGWTGEAFF; DNA: TGTGCCAGCAGGGAAATGGGCTGGACTGGAGAAGCTTTCTTT; J: TRBJ1-1; size: -; V: TRBV25-1; D: -
CDR3: CASSVMSGRNYGYTF; DNA: TGTGCCAGCAGCGTAATGTCGGGGAGGAACTATGGCTACACCTTC; J: TRBJ1-2; size: -; V: TRBV9; D: -
CDR3: CASSTAGQGRKLFF; DNA: TGTGCCAGTAGTACCGCCGGACAGGGGCGAAAACTGTTTTTT; J: TRBJ1-4; size: -; V: TRBV19; D: TRBD1
CDR3: CASSYGTSGDNDEQYF; DNA: TGTGCCAGCAGTTATGGGACTAGCGGGGATAACGACGAGCAGTACTTC; J: TRBJ2-7; size: -; V: TRBV6-5; D: TRBD2
CDR3: CASSMSTNYGYTF; DNA: TGTGCCAGTAGTATGTCTACTAACTATGGCTACACCTTC; J: TRBJ1-2; size: -; V: TRBV19; D: -
CDR3: CASSSGGDSNQPQHF; DNA: TGTGCCAGTAGTTCCGGCGGGGATAGCAATCAGCCCCAGCATTTT; J: TRBJ1-5; size: -; V: TRBV19; D: -
CDR3: CASSLGGANTEAFF; DNA: TGTGCCAGCAGCTTAGGAGGGGCTAACACTGAAGCTTTCTTT; J: TRBJ1-1; size: -; V: TRBV5-4; D: -
CDR3: CAWETGLNSPLHF; DNA: TGTGCCTGGGAGACAGGGCTAAATTCACCCCTCCACTTT; J: TRBJ1-6; size: -; V: TRBV30; D: TRBD1
CDR3: CASTIDRGTDTQYF; DNA: TGTGCCAGTACTATAGACAGGGGCACAGATACGCAGTATTTT; J: TRBJ2-3; size: -; V: TRBV19; D: TRBD1
CDR3: CASSDASGGTYEQYF; DNA: TGCGCCAGCAGTGACGCTAGCGGGGGGACCTACGAGCAGTACTTC; J: TRBJ2-7; size: -; V: TRBV10-1; D: TRBD2
CDR3: CASNPTGVHYGYTF; DNA: TGTGCCAGCAACCCAACAGGGGTGCACTATGGCTACACCTTC; J: TRBJ1-2; size: -; V: TRBV6-5; D: TRBD1
CDR3: CASSKPGLAGGRDEQFF; DNA: TGTGCCAGCAGCAAACCGGGACTAGCGGGGGGAAGAGATGAGCAGTTCTTC; J: TRBJ2-1; size: -; V: TRBV7-9; D: TRBD2
CDR3: CASSEGLGNSPLHF; DNA: TGTGCCAGCAGTGAGGGGCTAGGGAATTCACCCCTCCACTTT; J: TRBJ1-6; size: few; V: TRBV2; D: -
CDR3: CASSLDRGKDGELFF; DNA: TGTGCCAGCAGCCTTGACAGGGGGAAGGACGGGGAGCTGTTTTTT; J: TRBJ2-2; size: -; V: TRBV7-9; D: TRBD1
CDR3: CASSHAGLAGGMNEQFF; DNA: TGCGCCAGCAGCCATGCGGGACTAGCGGGGGGGATGAATGAGCAGTTCTTC; J: TRBJ2-1; size: -; V: TRBV4-3; D: TRBD2
CDR3: CAWSVQQGREKLFF; DNA: TGTGCCTGGAGTGTACAACAGGGCAGGGAAAAACTGTTTTTT; J: TRBJ1-4; size: few; V: TRBV30; D: -